This is a list of T cell receptor beta chains from one sample in a study of blood T cell repertoires in COVID-19. TCRdb keeps only in-frame clones here, not all; method: immunoSEQ multiplex PCR. Of 55,000 to 75,000 clones in the sample, approximately 82% were seen once. The sequenced material came from peripheral blood. These receptors originate from a man aged 80 or over with active COVID-19. CDR3s include the opening cysteine and the closing phenylalanine or tryptophan. Fields, in order: J gene, D gene, clone size, V gene, CDR3 protein, CDR3 DNA. A D gene is named only where the DNA matches it firmly. Only part of the rows carry a size: once, few, many, or a class if the clone is expanded.

>TRBJ2-5|TRBD2|.|TRBV28
CASSPQASGGAKTQYF
TGTGCCAGCAGTCCACAGGCCAGCGGGGGGGCGAAGACCCAGTACTTC
>TRBJ2-5|.|.|TRBV7-9
CASRPVIQETQYF
TGTGCCAGCAGACCGGTAATACAAGAGACCCAGTACTTC
>TRBJ2-1|.|.|TRBV4-3
CASSQAAGFYNEQFF
TGCGCCAGCAGCCAAGCTGCAGGTTTTTACAATGAGCAGTTCTTC
>TRBJ2-3|TRBD1|.|TRBV5-8
CASSPGQRTDTQYF
TGTGCCAGCAGCCCGGGACAGCGCACAGATACGCAGTATTTT
>TRBJ2-2|TRBD2|once|TRBV5-5
CASSYLAGGNTGELFF
TGTGCCAGCAGCTACCTAGCGGGAGGGAACACCGGGGAGCTGTTTTTT
>TRBJ2-2|.|.|TRBV7-9
CASTSRGSSGELFF
TGTGCCAGCACTTCAAGAGGCTCAAGCGGGGAGCTGTTTTTT
>TRBJ2-2|.|.|TRBV24-1
CATSDFPGITGELFF
TGTGCCACCAGTGATTTCCCCGGGATCACCGGGGAGCTGTTTTTT
>TRBJ2-2|TRBD1|many|TRBV5-1
CASFRQGSGELFF
TGCGCCAGCTTTCGACAGGGGTCCGGGGAGCTGTTTTTT
>TRBJ1-4|TRBD1|few|TRBV15
CATSRGTGGRNEKLFF
TGTGCCACCAGCAGAGGGACAGGGGGCAGAAATGAAAAACTGTTTTTT
>TRBJ2-7|.|.|TRBV6-5
CASSRSSYEQYF
TGTGCCAGCAGTCGTAGTAGTTACGAGCAGTACTTC
>TRBJ1-1|TRBD1|once|TRBV10-3
CAIKDRGNTEAFF
TGTGCCATCAAGGACAGGGGGAACACTGAAGCTTTCTTT
>TRBJ2-6|.|.|TRBV5-1
CASSLVGGGANVLTF
TGCGCCAGCAGCTTGGTGGGGGGAGGAGCCAACGTCCTGACTTTC
>TRBJ2-1|TRBD1|.|TRBV7-6
CASSSYPPGTGSRDEQFF
TGTGCCAGCAGCTCTTACCCCCCCGGGACAGGGAGTCGGGATGAGCAGTTCTTC
>TRBJ2-1|TRBD2|.|TRBV7-8
CASSLGRTRGANEQFF
TGTGCCAGCAGCTTAGGAAGGACGCGGGGGGCAAATGAGCAGTTCTTC
>TRBJ1-5|.|.|TRBV30
CAWSSQGWGQPQHF
TGTGCCTGGAGTAGTCAGGGATGGGGTCAGCCCCAGCATTTT
>TRBJ2-7|.|.|TRBV6-1
CASSEVGSAVSYEQYF
TGTGCCAGCAGTGAAGTGGGTAGTGCGGTCAGCTACGAGCAGTACTTC
>TRBJ1-1|.|.|TRBV6-5
CASSYSGHKNTEAFF
TGTGCCAGCAGTTACTCTGGACACAAGAACACTGAAGCTTTCTTT
>TRBJ2-1|TRBD1|.|TRBV19
CASSSGQAQWSYNEQFF
TGTGCCAGTAGCTCGGGACAGGCCCAGTGGTCCTACAATGAGCAGTTCTTC
>TRBJ1-1|.|.|TRBV9
CASSVSALTEAFF
TGTGCCAGCAGCGTAAGCGCTCTTACTGAAGCTTTCTTT
>TRBJ2-7|TRBD1|few|TRBV27
CASSFGYLLKTGPYEQYF
TGTGCCAGCAGTTTTGGTTATCTCCTAAAGACAGGGCCCTACGAGCAGTACTTC
>TRBJ1-5|TRBD1|.|TRBV30
CAWNPTGNQPQHF
TGTGCCTGGAATCCGACAGGGAATCAGCCCCAGCATTTT
>TRBJ2-2|TRBD1|.|TRBV6-4
CASSLGQGNTGELFF
TGTGCCAGCAGTCTCGGACAGGGGAACACCGGGGAGCTGTTTTTT
>TRBJ2-7|.|few|TRBV5-1
CASSLSSYEQYF
TGCGCCAGCAGCTTGTCCAGCTACGAGCAGTACTTC
>TRBJ2-2|.|.|TRBV13
CASSLTTGRNTGELFF
TGTGCCAGCAGCTTAACTACAGGACGGAACACCGGGGAGCTGTTTTTT
>TRBJ1-2|.|.|TRBV9
CASSVPGAYTF
TGTGCCAGCAGCGTCCCAGGGGCCTACACCTTC
>TRBJ1-1|.|.|TRBV19
CAASRGANTEAFF
TGTGCCGCCAGCCGGGGGGCAAACACTGAAGCTTTCTTT
>TRBJ2-7|.|few|TRBV11-2
CASSPFGGARKTYEQYF
TGTGCCAGCAGCCCTTTTGGGGGGGCCAGGAAAACCTACGAGCAGTACTTC
>TRBJ2-1|TRBD1|.|TRBV6-5
CASSPGTGVYNEQFF
TGTGCCAGCAGCCCCGGGACAGGGGTCTACAATGAGCAGTTCTTC
>TRBJ1-5|.|once|TRBV6-6
CASSPVSSNQPQHF
TGTGCCAGCAGCCCCGTCTCTAGCAATCAGCCCCAGCATTTT
>TRBJ1-2|TRBD1|.|TRBV7-2
CASSLPGGNGYTF
TGTGCCAGCAGCCTACCAGGGGGCAACGGCTACACCTTC
>TRBJ1-1|.|.|TRBV7-9
CASSLVGGHTEAFF
TGTGCCAGCAGCTTAGTGGGGGGACACACTGAAGCTTTCTTT
>TRBJ2-3|.|.|TRBV27
CASSLRTMSTDTQYF
TGTGCCAGCAGTTTACGGACTATGAGCACAGATACGCAGTATTTT
>TRBJ2-5|.|.|TRBV29-1
CSGGSNQETQYF
TGCAGCGGGGGGAGTAATCAAGAGACCCAGTACTTC
>TRBJ1-6|TRBD1|few|TRBV7-2
CASSSGTGYSPLHF
TGTGCCAGCAGCTCAGGGACAGGTTATTCACCCCTCCACTTT
>TRBJ2-3|TRBD1|many|TRBV6-4
CASSGTGGTDTQYF
TGTGCCAGCAGCGGTACAGGGGGCACAGATACGCAGTATTTT
>TRBJ2-5|TRBD2|.|TRBV10-1
CASSPSGATQYF
TGCGCCAGCAGTCCTAGCGGAGCCACCCAGTACTTC
>TRBJ1-4|.|.|TRBV5-1
CASSFGFGDEKLFF
TGCGCCAGCAGCTTTGGATTCGGAGATGAAAAACTGTTTTTT
>TRBJ2-1|TRBD2|few|TRBV29-1
CSHPRGLAYNEQFF
TGCAGCCATCCCCGGGGACTAGCGTACAATGAGCAGTTCTTC
>TRBJ1-1|TRBD1|.|TRBV27
CASSPRRRDRENTEAFF
TGTGCCAGCAGTCCGCGTCGCCGGGACAGGGAGAACACTGAAGCTTTCTTT
>TRBJ2-1|TRBD2|.|TRBV28
CASGISGSSYNEQFF
TGTGCCAGCGGAATAAGCGGGAGCTCCTACAATGAGCAGTTCTTC
>TRBJ1-4|.|.|TRBV28
CASSFSGTMSEKLFF
TGTGCCAGCAGTTTCAGCGGGACTATGAGTGAAAAACTGTTTTTT
>TRBJ2-3|TRBD2|.|TRBV5-1
CASSAGLAGGRSDTQYF
TGCGCCAGCAGCGCCGGACTAGCGGGGGGGCGGTCAGATACGCAGTATTTT
>TRBJ1-6|TRBD1|.|TRBV3-1/TRBV3-2
CASSQFPTGSYSPLHF
TGTGCCAGCAGCCAGTTCCCGACAGGGAGTTATTCACCCCTCCACTTT
>TRBJ2-1|.|.|TRBV19
CASSINTGFFTYNEQFF
TGTGCCAGTAGTATAAATACAGGGTTTTTCACCTACAATGAGCAGTTCTTC
>TRBJ1-2|.|.|TRBV5-1
CASSLGTGANYGYTF
TGCGCCAGCAGCTTAGGGACGGGAGCTAACTATGGCTACACCTTC
>TRBJ2-2|TRBD2|.|TRBV29-1
CSVEEQGLANTGELFF
TGCAGCGTTGAAGAGCAGGGACTAGCGAACACCGGGGAGCTGTTTTTT
>TRBJ1-2|TRBD1|.|TRBV6-5
CASSLTGYYGYTF
TGTGCCAGCAGCTTGACAGGGTACTATGGCTACACCTTC
>TRBJ1-6|TRBD1|.|TRBV5-4
CASSLAGQGKGNSPLHF
TGTGCCAGCAGCTTGGCGGGACAGGGGAAGGGGAATTCACCCCTCCACTTT
>TRBJ1-5|TRBD1|.|TRBV6-5
CASSYSTGYQPQHF
TGTGCCAGCAGTTACTCGACAGGGTATCAGCCCCAGCATTTT
>TRBJ2-2|TRBD1|.|TRBV6-5
CASAGGPGTGELFF
TGTGCCAGCGCAGGGGGCCCGGGGACCGGGGAGCTGTTTTTT
>TRBJ2-6|.|.|TRBV4-3
CASSPGSAREGTVLTF
TGCGCCAGCAGCCCCGGGTCGGCCAGGGAAGGAACCGTCCTGACTTTC
>TRBJ2-7|.|.|TRBV6-2/TRBV6-3
CASSQLRDSVVF
TGTGCCAGCAGTCAACTCCGGGACTCCGTCGTCTTC